This T cell receptor (beta chain) was identified in a study of blood T cell repertoires in COVID-19. Study in general: Sources were T cells, B-cell-depleted T cells, or PBMCs; the material itself was cDNA or gDNA.

Enrollees, 18 to 89 years old, lived in 25 or so US areas. Sequencing used immunoSEQ multiplex PCR; TCRdb keeps in-frame clones, though not all of them. This table holds more than 200,000 clones, about 87% found once. CDR1 is MGHRA, CDR2 YSYEKL, per germline. Unmatched junction bases numbered 3, after V lost 4 bases and J lost 3 bases. This CDR3 is built from 16 residues. Sequenced sample: PBMCs or T cells enriched from blood (not recorded which). This receptor was identified in a woman in her twenties or thirties who had been exposed to COVID-19. The V and J genes are TRBV4-1 and TRBJ2-5; 15 bases are shared with TRBD2. The chain's CDR3 is CASSPGLAGGEETQYF. CDR3 bases: TGCGCCAGCAGCCCCGGACTAGCGGGAGGGGAAGAGACCCAGTACTTC.